The 19 T cell receptor beta chains below come from one sample, sequenced in a study of identical twins. Each CDR3 protein is one row after TCRdb ran MiXCR on the 5' RACE reads. The repertoire consists of 1.5 million to 2 million distinct CDR3 sequences, with about 32% occurring once and the leading ten covering about 0.27%. The material sequenced was cord blood. The receptors come from a newborn girl in good health.

About this clonotype itself: Compared with germline, one end of the junction differs, possibly owing to a read error. V usage is TRBV3-1 and J usage is TRBJ2-1, with 7 bases identical to TRBD2. The germline gives CDR1 LGHDT, CDR2 YNNKEL (reference sequence). The CDR3 consists of 15 residues. CDR3 sequence: CASSQNGLVLNGQFF. The CDR3 region has the DNA TGTGCCAGCAGCCAAAATGGACTAGTCCTGAATGGGCAGTTCTTC.

The V and J genes are TRBV5-1 and TRBJ1-2; 7 bases are a match to TRBD1. J was trimmed by 7 bases and V by 0 bases; bases with no gene match: 6. Germline values: CDR1 SGHRS, CDR2 YFSETQ. The length of the CDR3 is 14 residues. CDR3 amino acids: CASSLGGTAAGYTF. The CDR3 DNA reads as TGCGCCAGCAGCTTGGGGGGGACAGCGGCTGGCTACACCTTC.

The CDR3 DNA sequence: TGCAGTGCTAATCCTAGCGGGGGGTACAGCACAGATACGCAGTATTTT. Translating gives CSANPSGGYSTDTQYF. V and J are TRBV20-1 and TRBJ2-3; 11 positions match TRBD2. The V segment lost 4 bases and the J segment 0 bases; nucleotides outside the gene matches: 6. This CDR3 has 16 amino acids. Looked up from germline, CDR1 is DFQATT and CDR2 is SNEGSKA (reference sequence).

The rearrangement joins TRBV9 to TRBJ2-2, with D perhaps TRBD1 (5 bases). The V and J ends lost 2 bases and 0 bases respectively, with 11 bases between them. The CDR3 spans 16 residues. Germline CDR1 is SGDLS and CDR2 is YYNGEE. CDR3 in DNA: TGTGCCAGCAGCGTTGGTCCAGGGTCGAACACCGGGGAGCTGTTTTTT. Its translation is CASSVGPGSNTGELFF. Drawing the rest from reference TRBV9 and TRBJ2-2, the complete variable domain is DSGVTQTPKHLITATGQRVTLRCSPRSGDLSVYWYQQSLDQGLQFLIQYYNGEERAKGNILERFSAQQFPDLHSELNLSSLELGDSALYFCASSVGPGSNTGELFFGEGSRLTVL.

The CDR3 is CSARAAPGGRSPLHF. DNA of the CDR3: TGCAGTGCTAGAGCTGCTCCAGGGGGACGATCACCCCTCCACTTT. The V gene is TRBV20-1, the J gene TRBJ1-6, with TRBD1 matching 7 bases. Germline trimming cut 1 base from V and 10 bases from J; bases unmatched to any gene: 10. Germline assignment: CDR1 DFQATT and CDR2 SNEGSKA (reference sequence). The CDR3 covers 15 residues.

V gene TRBV10-2 combines with J gene TRBJ1-2; unclear D gene. Germline values: CDR1 WSHSY, CDR2 SAAADI. The CDR3 runs 13 residues. The germline V and J ends were trimmed by 2 bases and 4 bases, with 8 bases remaining between them. The CDR3: CASSEMGSYGYTF. Here the CDR3 DNA reads TGCGCCAGCAGTGAGATGGGTTCCTATGGCTACACCTTC.

The V and J genes are TRBV20-1 and TRBJ2-1; D is perhaps TRBD1 or TRBD2 (7 bases each). The CDR3 has 12 amino acids. V gave up 7 bases and J gave up 6 bases, with 13 bases separating them. Per germline, CDR1 DFQATT and CDR2 SNEGSKA (reference sequence). The CDR3 is CSGRGTVNEQFF. DNA for the CDR3: TGCAGTGGGCGGGGGACAGTCAATGAGCAGTTCTTC.

This clonotype was observed a few times. The V call is TRBV4-2, the J call TRBJ1-5; D may be TRBD1 (6 bases). V dropped 3 bases and J dropped 7 bases, with 16 bases sitting between them. The CDR3 has 15 residues. Germline loops: CDR1 LGHNA, CDR2 YNFKEQ. CDR3 in amino acids: CASSHKPGEGQPQHF. CDR3 in DNA: TGTGCCAGCAGCCACAAGCCAGGGGAGGGACAGCCCCAGCATTTT.

This sequence joins TRBV20-1 and TRBJ2-1; D call uncertain. V was cut by 5 bases and J by 5 bases, with 13 bases left in between. CDR3 length equals 13 residues. The germline V gene has CDR1 DFQATT and CDR2 SNEGSKA (reference sequence). The CDR3 DNA sequence: TGCAGTGCTGGGGTCTACACGCACAATGAGCAGTTCTTC. It yields the protein CSAGVYTHNEQFF.

Concerning this clonotype itself: This may be a read error, as it is one base from a much larger clone. The chain couples TRBV20-1 to TRBJ2-4, with 7 nucleotides matching TRBD1. This CDR3 region has 12 residues. Germline V gene sequence: CDR1 DFQATT, CDR2 SNEGSKA (reference sequence). CDR3 nucleotide sequence: TGCATTGCTAGACAGGGCCAAAACATTCAGTACTTC. This translates into CIARQGQNIQYF.

In this sample, this clonotype turned up a few times. The chain uses TRBV2 and TRBJ2-1, with 10 bases fitting TRBD2. CDR1 is SNHLY, CDR2 FYNNEI, per germline. Trimming took 10 bases from V and 6 from J; bases not matched to a gene: 9. CDR3 length equals 14 residues. The CDR3 is CATRLAGGLNEQFF. The DNA for the CDR3 is TGTGCCACCCGACTAGCGGGTGGGCTCAATGAGCAGTTCTTC. Full variable domain (outside the CDR3, taken from reference TRBV2 and TRBJ2-1): EPEVTQTPSHQVTQMGQEVILRCVPISNHLYFYWYRQILGQKVEFLVSFYNNEISEKSEIFDDQFSVERPDGSNFTLKIRSTKLEDSAMYFCATRLAGGLNEQFFGPGTRLTVL.

The V gene is TRBV19, the J gene TRBJ1-5, with a possible D match to TRBD1 (6 bases). Germline V gene lookup returns CDR1 LNHDA and CDR2 SQIVND (reference sequence). Trimming took off 4 bases at V and 4 bases at J, with 14 bases between the two ends. The length of the CDR3 is 15 residues. CDR3 DNA: TGTGCCAGTAGTACTCAACAGGGTTCAAATCAGCCCCAGCATTTT. Its protein product is CASSTQQGSNQPQHF.

The chain recombines TRBV25-1 with TRBJ2-1; TRBD2 matches at 10 bases. CDR1 and CDR2 from the germline V gene are MGHDK and SYGVNS. CDR3 length equals 15 residues. The junction had 4 bases not matched to a gene; V was cut back by 1 base and J by 7 bases. The chain's CDR3 is CASSESSGGLNEQFF. The CDR3 region has the DNA TGTGCCAGCAGTGAATCTAGCGGGGGATTAAATGAGCAGTTCTTC.

The chain joins TRBV5-1 to TRBJ2-7, with 7 bases fitting TRBD1. The V gene's germline CDR1 is SGHRS and CDR2 YFSETQ. J was trimmed by 6 bases and V by 1 base; bases with no gene match: 10. This CDR3 has 15 residues. As DNA, the CDR3 is TGCGCCAGCAGCTTGTACCCGGGACAGAGGGGCGAGCAGTACTTC. Translated, it gives CASSLYPGQRGEQYF.

The rearrangement uses TRBV7-9 and TRBJ1-2; D gene unclear. Trimming left V 1 base short and J 3 bases short, with 15 bases between. Germline assignment: CDR1 SEHNR and CDR2 FQNEAQ (reference sequence). This CDR3 is 16 amino acids long. The CDR3 DNA reads as TGTGCCAGCAGCTTAGGCCTTAGATCGCGTGACTATGGCTACACCTTC. Its translation: CASSLGLRSRDYGYTF.

V usage is TRBV12-3 or TRBV12-4 and J usage is TRBJ2-5, with D perhaps TRBD1 or TRBD2 (5 bases each). Trimming stripped 6 bases from V and 11 bases from J, with 28 bases between. The CDR3 sequence is 16 residues long. As DNA, the CDR3 is TGTGCCAGCAGCCTCCGGGACGGATTAGCCAAAAACGTTCAGTACTTC. Protein product: CASSLRDGLAKNVQYF.

This clonotype was picked up a small number of times. The genes are TRBV20-1 and TRBJ2-7, with D maybe TRBD2 (6 bases). CDR1 and CDR2 (germline): DFQATT, SNEGSKA (reference sequence). The CDR3 sequence is 13 residues long. The V and J ends lost 6 bases and 0 bases respectively, with 12 bases between them. The CDR3 here is CSADDGSSYEQYF. The CDR3 DNA follows: TGCAGTGCCGACGACGGGAGCTCCTACGAGCAGTACTTC.

This chain links TRBV20-1 with TRBJ2-7; the match to TRBD1 covers 7 bases. J lost 5 bases, V lost 5 bases, and 9 bases had no gene match. This CDR3 comprises 13 residues. Germline V CDR1 and CDR2: DFQATT, SNEGSKA (reference sequence). CDR3 sequence (DNA): TGCAGTGCTCCAGACAGGGTCATCAACGAGCAGTACTTC. It yields the protein CSAPDRVINEQYF.

Only one count was recorded for this clonotype. The chain carries TRBV3-1 and TRBJ2-1, with D possibly being TRBD2 (6 bases). The CDR3 covers 15 residues. V shed 3 bases and J shed 4 bases, with 13 bases lying between them. Per germline, CDR1 LGHDT and CDR2 YNNKEL (reference sequence). The CDR3 DNA sequence: TGTGCCAGCAGCCACCGACTAGGGAGGTACAATGAGCAGTTCTTC. It is translated as CASSHRLGRYNEQFF.